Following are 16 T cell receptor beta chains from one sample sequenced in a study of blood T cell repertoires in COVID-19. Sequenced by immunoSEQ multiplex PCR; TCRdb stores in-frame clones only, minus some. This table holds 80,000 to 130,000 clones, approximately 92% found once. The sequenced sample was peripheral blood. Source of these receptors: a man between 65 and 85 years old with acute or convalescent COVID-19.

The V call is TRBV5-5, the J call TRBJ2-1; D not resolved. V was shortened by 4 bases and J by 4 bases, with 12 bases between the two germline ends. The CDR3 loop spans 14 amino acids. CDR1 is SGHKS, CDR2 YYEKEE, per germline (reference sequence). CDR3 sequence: CASSASGLYNEQFF. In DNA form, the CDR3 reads TGTGCCAGCAGCGCGTCAGGCTTATACAATGAGCAGTTCTTC.

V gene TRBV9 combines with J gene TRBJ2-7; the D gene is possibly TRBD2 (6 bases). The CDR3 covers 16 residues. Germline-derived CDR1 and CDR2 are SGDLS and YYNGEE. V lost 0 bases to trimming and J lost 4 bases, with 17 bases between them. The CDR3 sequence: CASSVASREDGYEQYF. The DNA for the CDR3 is TGTGCCAGCAGCGTAGCTTCGAGGGAGGACGGATACGAGCAGTACTTC.

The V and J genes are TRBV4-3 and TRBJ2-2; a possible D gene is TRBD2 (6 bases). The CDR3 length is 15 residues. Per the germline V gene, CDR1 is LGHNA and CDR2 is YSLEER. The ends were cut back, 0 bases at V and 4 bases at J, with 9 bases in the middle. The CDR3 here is CASSQDRGSTGELFF. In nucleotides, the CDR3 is TGCGCCAGCAGCCAAGATCGGGGGAGCACCGGGGAGCTGTTTTTT.

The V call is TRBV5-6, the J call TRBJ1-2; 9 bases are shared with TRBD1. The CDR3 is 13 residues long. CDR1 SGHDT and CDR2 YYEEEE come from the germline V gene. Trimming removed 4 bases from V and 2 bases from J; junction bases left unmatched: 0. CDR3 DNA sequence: TGTGCCAGCAGCGGGACAGGGAACTATGGCTACACCTTC. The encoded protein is CASSGTGNYGYTF.

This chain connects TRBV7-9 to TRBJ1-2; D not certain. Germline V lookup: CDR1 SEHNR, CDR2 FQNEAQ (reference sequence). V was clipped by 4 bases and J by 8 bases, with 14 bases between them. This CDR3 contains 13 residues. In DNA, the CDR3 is TGTGCCAGCAGCTCGGGCTGGGGAGGCGGCTACACCTTC. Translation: CASSSGWGGGYTF.

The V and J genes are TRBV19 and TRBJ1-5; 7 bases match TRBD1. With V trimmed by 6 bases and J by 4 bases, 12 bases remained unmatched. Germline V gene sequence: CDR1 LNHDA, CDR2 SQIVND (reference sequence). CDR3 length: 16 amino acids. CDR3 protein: CASSTLTGTGNQPQHF. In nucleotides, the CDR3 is TGTGCCAGTAGCACACTGACAGGGACGGGAAATCAGCCCCAGCATTTT. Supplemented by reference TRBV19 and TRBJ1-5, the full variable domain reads DGGITQSPKYLFRKEGQNVTLSCEQNLNHDAMYWYRQDPGQGLRLIYYSQIVNDFQKGDIAEGYSVSREKKESFPLTVTSAQKNPTAFYLCASSTLTGTGNQPQHFGDGTRLSIL.

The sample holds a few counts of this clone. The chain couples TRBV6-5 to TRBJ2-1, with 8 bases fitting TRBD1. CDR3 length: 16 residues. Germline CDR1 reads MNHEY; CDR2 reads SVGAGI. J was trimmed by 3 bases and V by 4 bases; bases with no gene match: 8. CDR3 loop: CASSWLSGGGYNEQFF. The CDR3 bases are TGTGCCAGCAGTTGGTTGTCAGGGGGCGGCTACAATGAGCAGTTCTTC.

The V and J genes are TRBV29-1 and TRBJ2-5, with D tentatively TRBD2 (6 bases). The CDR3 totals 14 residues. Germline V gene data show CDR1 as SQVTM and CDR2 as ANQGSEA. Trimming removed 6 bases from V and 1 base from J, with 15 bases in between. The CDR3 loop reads CSVASLGGQETQYF. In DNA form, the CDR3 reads TGCAGCGTCGCCTCCTTGGGGGGCCAAGAGACCCAGTACTTC.

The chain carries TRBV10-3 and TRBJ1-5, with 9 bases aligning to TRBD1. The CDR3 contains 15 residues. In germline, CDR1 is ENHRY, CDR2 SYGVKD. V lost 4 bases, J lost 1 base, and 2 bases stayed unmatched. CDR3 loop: CAISVGTGSNQPQHF. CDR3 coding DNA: TGTGCCATCAGTGTGGGGACAGGGAGCAATCAGCCCCAGCATTTT.

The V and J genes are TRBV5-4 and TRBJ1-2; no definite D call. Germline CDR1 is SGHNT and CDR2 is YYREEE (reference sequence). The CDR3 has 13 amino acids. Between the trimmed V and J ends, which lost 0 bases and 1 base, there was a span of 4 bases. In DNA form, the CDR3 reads TGTGCCAGCAGCTTGGCAGTTAACTATGGCTACACCTTC. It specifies CASSLAVNYGYTF.

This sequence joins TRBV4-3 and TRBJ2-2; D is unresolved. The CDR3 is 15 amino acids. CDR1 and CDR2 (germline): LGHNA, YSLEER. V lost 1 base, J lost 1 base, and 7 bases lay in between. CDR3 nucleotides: TGCGCCAGCAGCCAAGGGAGAGGGAACACCGGGGAGCTGTTTTTT. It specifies CASSQGRGNTGELFF.

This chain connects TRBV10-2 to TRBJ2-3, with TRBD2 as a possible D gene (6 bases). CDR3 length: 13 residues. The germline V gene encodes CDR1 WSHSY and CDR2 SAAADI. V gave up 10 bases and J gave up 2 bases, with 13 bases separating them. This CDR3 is CATGGLSTDTQYF. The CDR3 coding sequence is TGCGCCACTGGGGGACTTTCCACAGATACGCAGTATTTT.

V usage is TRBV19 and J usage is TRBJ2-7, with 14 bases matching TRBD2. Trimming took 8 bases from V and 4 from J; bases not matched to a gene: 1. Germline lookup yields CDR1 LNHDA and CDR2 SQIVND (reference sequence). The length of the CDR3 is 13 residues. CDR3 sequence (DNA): TGTGCCAGTGGGACTAGCGGGGGTTACGAGCAGTACTTC. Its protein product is CASGTSGGYEQYF.

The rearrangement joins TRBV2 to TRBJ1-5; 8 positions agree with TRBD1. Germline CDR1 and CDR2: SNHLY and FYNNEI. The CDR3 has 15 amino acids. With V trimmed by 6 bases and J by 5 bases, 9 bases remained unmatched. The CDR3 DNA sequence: TGTGCCAGCAGCGGCCCCACGACAGGGGATCAGCCCCAGCATTTT. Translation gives CASSGPTTGDQPQHF.

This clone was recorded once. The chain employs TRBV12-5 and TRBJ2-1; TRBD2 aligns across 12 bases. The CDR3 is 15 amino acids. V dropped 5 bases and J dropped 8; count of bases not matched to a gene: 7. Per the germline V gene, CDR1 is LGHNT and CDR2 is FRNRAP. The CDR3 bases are TGTGCTAGTGGTCTAGGACTAGCGGGGCGGGATGAGCAGTTCTTC. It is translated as CASGLGLAGRDEQFF.

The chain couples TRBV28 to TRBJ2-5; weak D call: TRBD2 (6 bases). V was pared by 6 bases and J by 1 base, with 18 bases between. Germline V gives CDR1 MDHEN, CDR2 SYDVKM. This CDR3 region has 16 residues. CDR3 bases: TGTGCCAGCAGCCAGGCATATAGCGGAGCCCAAGAGACCCAGTACTTC. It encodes CASSQAYSGAQETQYF.